The sequence of this TCR beta chain was determined in a study of Tregs in tolerant kidney transplant recipients (dated 2019 in TCRdb). Background on the whole study: The transplants used related donors with nonmyeloablative bone marrow transplantation, and mixed chimerism in the human trials was transient. Sorted recipient Tregs were grown for roughly 17 days with irradiated activated donor B cells and IL-2, and the cultures were restimulated on day 11. Once the B cell culture was finished, the cells were sorted into two populations: CD4+CD8-CD25+CD127- and CD4+CD8-4-1BB+CD40L-. Activated donor B cells were generated over around ten days on irradiated CD40L-expressing 3T3 cells with cyclosporin A and IL-4. Additional Treg samples were obtained by sorting recipient CD4+CD25+CD127- cells from a roughly three-day mixed lymphocyte reaction with belatacept, in some cases after a subsequent approximately five-day donor restimulation. During sorting of primary belatacept mixed lymphocyte reaction cultures, recipient cells were distinguished from donor cells with antibodies. Before combined kidney and bone marrow transplantation, this study identified donor-specific regulatory T cells using TCRbeta sequencing and then followed those same cells after transplant.

Genomic DNA was extracted from sorted cells with the QIAGEN DNeasy Blood and Tissue Kit for TCRbeta CDR3 sequencing. High-throughput TCRbeta CDR3 sequencing was carried out commercially through immunoSEQ, with PCR amplification with bias correction and internal controls included. From the authors' description of their analysis: Unique productive TCRbeta sequences were defined by CDR3 nucleotide sequence where primers matched, otherwise by CDR3 amino acid sequence with Vbeta and Jbeta genes. A sequence was defined as donor-reactive if the sequence was expanded at least 5-fold in CFSE-low cells compared with unstimulated cells and had a frequency of at least 0.01% in CFSE-low cells. Jensen-Shannon divergence, calculated on the top 100 TCRbeta sequences ranked by frequency, was used to quantify repertoire divergence. For any sample with multiple sequencing runs, sorting error was corrected in each run separately before the runs were pooled. This immuneACCESS table, as held by TCRdb, lists in-frame sequences with V and J called but not all clones. Of the missing ones, under half trace to an unresolved V gene in checked studies; the others have no known cause. That table gives V, J and clone size, and the DNA gave D and trimming. In all, the sample holds about 11,000 clones, and roughly 89% of those were seen once. The biggest ten clones account for nearly 6% of the sample.

About this clone itself: Its antigen remains undetermined. No base quality information exists; no much larger clone differs at one position.

The time point label on this specimen signifies: blood sample drawn before combined kidney and bone marrow transplant. Several combined kidney and bone marrow transplant recipients from the ITN036ST trial were included as patients, and samples were available only from these trial subjects. Healthy control blood was processed to PBMCs with a Ficoll density gradient and then cryopreserved, whereas patient PBMCs were collected both before and after transplant. What the research found in general, with its limitations: Expanding Tregs with activated donor B cells appeared to identify the most biologically relevant and donor-specific TCRbeta repertoire. In tolerant patients, donor-specific Tregs expanded more than Tregs overall, which suggests antigen-driven rather than nonspecific expansion. Biological reproducibility was not examined directly, but technical replication error appeared to be minimal. The study was constrained by small patient numbers, and validation of the findings is required in larger populations and under other immunosuppression protocols. Because the PCR primers were changed over time for some patients, nucleotide-level comparison could not be performed across the samples from those patients.

This TCR came from a human patient who received a combined kidney and bone marrow transplant. This specimen consisted of Tregs from blood cultured with allogeneic cells, obtained before the transplant.

At the DNA level, the sequence is TGTGCCAGCAGAACGATAGGGGTAAACTATGGCTACACCTTC. This translates into CASRTIGVNYGYTF. The receptor chain draws on TRBV5-4 and TRBJ1-2; perhaps TRBD1 is the D gene, with 5 bases matching. V sheds 5 bases and J sheds 2 bases, leaving 13 bases between their ends. The germline V gene (reference sequence) provides CDR1 SGHNT and CDR2 YYREEE. The CDR3 has 14 amino acids, counting the end cysteine and phenylalanine. The retained sequence is limited to the CDR3, 42 bases, with the frame set at the first base.